The source of this T cell receptor (beta chain) is a study of radiotherapy plus CTLA-4 blockade in lung cancer. The study's findings and limits: It was early blood T cell clone dynamics, with interferon-beta, that reportedly best predicted response.

From germline, CDR1 is MNHEY and CDR2 SVGAGI. Trimming cost V 0 bases and J 3 bases, with 9 bases left between them. This CDR3 has 14 amino acids. Concerning this clone itself: The antigen is undetermined.

Clones were read by immunoSEQ multiplex PCR, and TCRdb kept only the in-frame ones, dropping some. The sample carries fewer than 75,000 clones, around 86% recorded once. This receptor was taken from a human donor with non-small cell lung cancer that progressed on radiotherapy plus ipilimumab. Sequencing used peripheral blood, obtained from a patient treated with radiotherapy plus ipilimumab. This rearrangement joins TRBV6-5 to TRBJ2-7; D perhaps matches TRBD1 (5 bases). CDR3 protein: CASSYSSGNYEQYV. In DNA form, the CDR3 reads TGTGCCAGCAGTTACTCCTCAGGGAACTACGAGCAGTACGTC.